One sample yielded the 30 T cell receptor beta chains listed below, sequenced in a study of blood T cell repertoires in COVID-19. Profiled with immunoSEQ multiplex PCR; TCRdb holds only in-frame clones, not every one. Of 45,000 to 55,000 clones listed, around four fifths are singletons. Material: peripheral blood. The receptors were gathered from a human donor in a cohort sampled during active COVID-19.

The J gene is TRBJ2-3, the V gene TRBV6-4, with a possible D match to TRBD1 (5 bases). This CDR3 is 13 amino acids long. Germline CDR1 and CDR2: MRHNA and SNTAGT. V dropped 6 bases and J dropped 3 bases, with 10 bases sitting between them. CDR3 DNA: TGTGCCAGCAGCGCAGGGCCGACAGATACGCAGTATTTT. Its protein is CASSAGPTDTQYF.

This chain connects TRBV29-1 to TRBJ2-3; TRBD2 agrees at 9 bases. Looked up from germline, CDR1 is SQVTM and CDR2 is ANQGSEA. The CDR3 spans 17 residues. V gave up 0 bases and J gave up 2 bases; unmatched junction bases: 9. The chain's CDR3 is CSVEDLASGALTDTQYF. The CDR3 DNA follows: TGCAGCGTTGAAGACTTGGCTAGCGGGGCCCTCACAGATACGCAGTATTTT.

This clone showed up just once. This sequence joins TRBV4-2 and TRBJ2-7; possibly TRBD2 for D (7 bases). CDR1 is LGHNA, CDR2 YNFKEQ, per germline. Trimming took off 5 bases at V and 5 bases at J, with 16 bases between the two ends. The CDR3 is made up of 14 amino acids. CDR3 in amino acids: CASSYTGGLDEQYF. In nucleotides, the CDR3 is TGTGCCAGCAGCTATACCGGGGGGCTCGACGAGCAGTACTTC.

This clone was picked up a small number of times. This chain links TRBV18 with TRBJ1-1; weak D call: TRBD1 (6 bases). V lost 5 bases to trimming and J lost 3 bases, with 13 bases between them. The CDR3 has 14 residues. Germline loops: CDR1 KGHSH, CDR2 LQKENI. This CDR3 is CASSEQGRDTEAFF. CDR3 coding DNA: TGTGCCAGCTCAGAACAGGGACGGGACACTGAAGCTTTCTTT. The full variable domain, its missing parts supplied by reference TRBV18 and TRBJ1-1, is NAGVMQNPRHLVRRRGQEARLRCSPMKGHSHVYWYRQLPEEGLKFMVYLQKENIIDESGMPKERFSAEFPKEGPSILRIQQVVRGDSAAYFCASSEQGRDTEAFFGQGTRLTVV.

The V gene is TRBV28, the J gene TRBJ2-2; TRBD2 agrees at 12 bases. The CDR3 length is 18 residues. The germline V gene has CDR1 MDHEN and CDR2 SYDVKM. Trimming took 6 bases from V and 6 from J; bases not matched to a gene: 14. CDR3 DNA sequence: TGTGCCAGCAGCCATTCCGGGACTAGCGGGCTAACGTCCGGGGAGCTGTTTTTT. This sequence encodes CASSHSGTSGLTSGELFF. Looking up the rest from reference TRBV28 and TRBJ2-2 gives the full variable domain: DVKVTQSSRYLVKRTGEKVFLECVQDMDHENMFWYRQDPGLGLRLIYFSYDVKMKEKGDIPEGYSVSREKKERFSLILESASTNQTSMYLCASSHSGTSGLTSGELFFGEGSRLTVL.

The rearrangement joins TRBV18 to TRBJ2-7, with TRBD1 matching 8 bases. The germline V gene encodes CDR1 KGHSH and CDR2 LQKENI. V was clipped by 1 base and J by 3 bases; unmatched bases: 5. The CDR3 is 15 amino acids. The chain's CDR3 is CASSPLGQGGYEQYF. In DNA, the CDR3 is TGTGCCAGCTCACCACTTGGACAGGGCGGCTACGAGCAGTACTTC.

V is TRBV7-8 and J is TRBJ2-3; 10 nucleotides line up with TRBD1. This CDR3 is built from 16 residues. V shed 5 bases, J shed 3 bases, and the junction held 8 bases outside the gene matches. Germline V gene data show CDR1 as SGHVS and CDR2 as FQNEAQ. Here the CDR3 reads CASSLSGTGETDTQYF. Here the CDR3 DNA reads TGTGCCAGCAGCCTCTCCGGGACAGGGGAAACAGATACGCAGTATTTT.

In its sample, this clone was seen a few times. This rearrangement joins TRBV4-1 to TRBJ1-3; possible D gene TRBD1, 5 bases. V was pared by 0 bases and J by 2 bases, with 8 bases between. The CDR3 consists of 15 residues. CDR1 and CDR2 from the germline V gene are MGHRA and YSYEKL. CDR3 residues: CASSQDRAAGNTIYF. The CDR3 DNA follows: TGCGCCAGCAGCCAAGACAGGGCGGCTGGAAACACCATATATTTT.

CDR3 coding DNA: TGTGCCATCAGTGAACAGGACCTACGAGGGCAGTACTTC. Protein: CAISEQDLRGQYF. The rearrangement links TRBV10-3 to TRBJ2-7; D possibly corresponds to TRBD1 (5 bases). Trimming took off 3 bases at V and 9 bases at J, with 15 bases between the two ends. The CDR3 runs to 13 residues. Germline loops: CDR1 ENHRY, CDR2 SYGVKD.

The chain couples TRBV7-2 to TRBJ1-1; 8 bases agree with TRBD1. The CDR3 loop spans 17 amino acids. Germline lookup yields CDR1 SGHTA and CDR2 FQGNSA. Trimming at V came to 2 bases and at J to 1 base, leaving 9 bases not matched to a gene. Here the CDR3 DNA reads TGTGCCAGCAGCTTATCGCCTTACAGGGGGAGGAACACTGAAGCTTTCTTT. Translated, it gives CASSLSPYRGRNTEAFF. Combining the CDR3 with reference TRBV7-2 and TRBJ1-1 gives the whole variable domain GAGVSQSPSNKVTEKGKDVELRCDPISGHTALYWYRQSLGQGLEFLIYFQGNSAPDKSGLPSDRFSAERTGGSVSTLTIQRTQQEDSAVYLCASSLSPYRGRNTEAFFGQGTRLTVV.

This clone was recorded a few times. The rearrangement links TRBV7-6 to TRBJ2-1; the match to TRBD2 covers 9 bases. The CDR3 is 15 amino acids. Per the germline V gene, CDR1 is SGHVS and CDR2 is FNYEAQ. Unmatched junction bases numbered 5, after V lost 4 bases and J lost 4 bases. CDR3 coding DNA: TGTGCCAGCAGCTCCCTAGCGGGGAGTTACAATGAGCAGTTCTTC. Amino acid sequence: CASSSLAGSYNEQFF.

The chain combines TRBV21-1 with TRBJ1-1. TRBV21-1 is tagged as a pseudogene. The CDR3 is made up of 12 amino acids. CDR3 protein: CASTGGNTEAFF. The CDR3 region has the DNA TGTGCCAGCACCGGGGGGAACACTGAAGCTTTCTTT.

The rearrangement joins TRBV6-5 to TRBJ1-4, with 9 nucleotides matching TRBD1. The CDR3 is made up of 15 amino acids. In germline, CDR1 is MNHEY, CDR2 SVGAGI. The V and J ends lost 0 bases and 5 bases, in that order; junction bases with no gene match: 1. The CDR3 spells CASSYSGQGNEKLFF. In DNA, the CDR3 is TGTGCCAGCAGTTACTCGGGACAGGGAAATGAAAAACTGTTTTTT.

The chain's CDR3 is CAWSVQAGLDNSYEQYF. The CDR3 DNA reads as TGTGCCTGGAGTGTACAGGCAGGGCTAGATAACTCCTACGAGCAGTACTTC. The chain is built from TRBV30 and TRBJ2-7, with D perhaps matching TRBD1 (5 bases). Germline V gene lookup returns CDR1 GTSNPN and CDR2 SVGIG (reference sequence). The CDR3 spans 17 residues. The V end was cut by 0 bases, the J end by 0 bases, with 18 bases between.

The chain uses TRBV11-3 and TRBJ1-1; 7 bases line up with TRBD1. Germline loops: CDR1 SGHNT, CDR2 YENEEA. The CDR3 extends over 14 amino acids. Trimming cost V 5 bases and J 6 bases; bases outside gene matches: 9. The CDR3 reads CASSLRDSGPEAFF. The CDR3 nucleotides read TGTGCCAGCAGCCTCCGGGACAGCGGGCCTGAAGCTTTCTTT. The whole variable domain, remainder taken from reference TRBV11-3 and TRBJ1-1, is EAGVVQSPRYKIIEKKQPVAFWCNPISGHNTLYWYLQNLGQGPELLIRYENEEAVDDSQLPKDRFSAERLKGVDSTLKIQPAELGDSAVYLCASSLRDSGPEAFFGQGTRLTVV.

The chain combines TRBV28 with TRBJ2-1, with D unresolved. Trimming shortened V by 3 bases and J by 9 bases, and 12 bases separated the two germline ends. Germline lookup yields CDR1 MDHEN and CDR2 SYDVKM. The CDR3 consists of 13 residues. For the CDR3, the DNA is TGTGCCAGCAGTTTGGCCAGGTTTAGTGAGCAGTTCTTC. Translation: CASSLARFSEQFF.

The chain carries TRBV6-6 and TRBJ2-1, with 8 positions matching TRBD1. The CDR3 runs 14 residues. The V and J ends lost 4 bases and 7 bases, in that order; junction bases with no gene match: 6. Germline-derived CDR1 and CDR2 are MNHNY and SVGAGI (reference sequence). The CDR3 loop reads CASSFRQGRNEQFF. The CDR3 DNA is TGTGCCAGCAGTTTTCGACAGGGGAGGAATGAGCAGTTCTTC.

The CDR3 region is CASSPRTSGGQEQYF. As DNA, the CDR3 is TGTGCCAGCAGCCCCCGGACTAGCGGGGGACAGGAGCAGTACTTC. V usage is TRBV3-1 (or the pseudogene TRBV3-2) and J usage is TRBJ2-7; 13 bases agree with TRBD2. Germline CDR1 reads LGHDT; CDR2 reads YNNKEL (reference sequence). The CDR3 consists of 15 residues. V shed 4 bases, J shed 7 bases, and the junction held 7 bases outside the gene matches.

The chain has TRBV6-6 and TRBJ2-7; 7 bases agree with TRBD1. The CDR3 consists of 13 residues. CDR1 MNHNY and CDR2 SVGAGI come from the germline V gene (reference sequence). The J segment lost 3 bases and the V segment lost 6 bases, leaving 5 bases of the junction unmatched. The CDR3 reads CASRPGQDYEQYF. The CDR3 DNA is TGTGCCAGCAGACCCGGACAGGACTACGAGCAGTACTTC.

V gene TRBV15 combines with J gene TRBJ1-1; TRBD1 is a possible D gene (5 bases). The CDR3 totals 15 residues. V was trimmed by 2 bases and J by 8 bases, leaving 18 bases between them. CDR1 LNHNV and CDR2 YYDKDF come from the germline V gene (reference sequence). CDR3 loop: CATSRRTGIKGEAFF. The CDR3 nucleotides are TGTGCCACCAGCAGACGAACAGGCATAAAGGGGGAAGCTTTCTTT. The whole variable domain, remainder taken from reference TRBV15 and TRBJ1-1, is DAMVIQNPRYQVTQFGKPVTLSCSQTLNHNVMYWYQQKSSQAPKLLFHYYDKDFNNEADTPDNFQSRRPNTSFCFLDIRSPGLGDTAMYLCATSRRTGIKGEAFFGQGTRLTVV.

The V gene is TRBV7-9, the J gene TRBJ2-3; 8 bases agree with TRBD1. CDR1 is SEHNR, CDR2 FQNEAQ, per germline (reference sequence). The CDR3 consists of 14 residues. J lost 4 bases, V lost 2 bases, and 2 bases had no gene match. The CDR3: CASSLTGGSDTQYF. The CDR3 DNA sequence: TGTGCCAGCAGCTTAACAGGGGGATCAGATACGCAGTATTTT.

This clone was counted a single time. The chain joins TRBV3-1 (or the pseudogene TRBV3-2) to TRBJ1-6; D gene uncertain. From germline, CDR1 is LGHDT and CDR2 YNNKEL (reference sequence). The CDR3 spans 15 residues. V was cut by 1 base and J by 7 bases, with 11 bases left in between. The DNA of the CDR3 is TGTGCCAGCAGCCAAGGAGGGTTTAACAATTCACCCCTCCACTTT. Its protein is CASSQGGFNNSPLHF.

The CDR3 reads CASSPSNTGELFF. CDR3 DNA sequence: TGTGCCAGCAGCCCTTCGAACACCGGGGAGCTGTTTTTT. The chain combines TRBV11-2 with TRBJ2-2; D is uncertain. V dropped 5 bases and J dropped 0 bases, with 4 bases sitting between them. CDR1 is SGHAT and CDR2 is FQNNGV in the germline V gene. The CDR3 extends over 13 amino acids.

This clone appeared once. The CDR3 protein is CAWSVRQGARIFVTEAFF. In nucleotides, the CDR3 is TGTGCCTGGAGTGTTAGGCAGGGGGCTAGGATATTTGTCACTGAAGCTTTCTTT. This chain connects TRBV30 to TRBJ1-1, with 8 bases identical to TRBD1. The CDR3 consists of 18 residues. Germline loops: CDR1 GTSNPN, CDR2 SVGIG (reference sequence). J was trimmed by 4 bases and V by 0 bases; bases with no gene match: 16.

The rearrangement joins TRBV2 to TRBJ2-5; 9 bases are a match to TRBD2. The CDR3 is 17 amino acids. Germline lookup yields CDR1 SNHLY and CDR2 FYNNEI. The V and J ends lost 4 bases and 7 bases, in that order; junction bases with no gene match: 16. CDR3 residues: CASSAHRGGGVSLTQYF. For the CDR3, the DNA is TGTGCCAGCAGTGCTCATAGGGGCGGGGGGGTTTCATTGACCCAGTACTTC.

This chain uses TRBV9 with TRBJ1-2, with 7 bases fitting TRBD1. This CDR3 is built from 13 residues. In germline, CDR1 is SGDLS, CDR2 YYNGEE. V gave up 2 bases and J gave up 9 bases; unmatched junction bases: 7. For the CDR3, the DNA is TGTGCCAGCAGCGTTGGGACAGCCCCCCGCTACACCTTC. As protein: CASSVGTAPRYTF.

The chain combines TRBV5-1 with TRBJ2-3; D ambiguous. The CDR3 extends over 13 amino acids. In germline, CDR1 is SGHRS, CDR2 YFSETQ. Trimming removed 4 bases at V and 1 base at J, with 7 bases between. The CDR3: CASSLQGTDTQYF. The CDR3 nucleotides read TGCGCCAGCAGCCTTCAGGGCACAGATACGCAGTATTTT.

This clone was picked up a small number of times. The V gene is TRBV19, the J gene TRBJ1-6; D perhaps matches TRBD1 (5 bases). The CDR3 length is 15 residues. Trimming removed 10 bases at V and 3 bases at J, with 16 bases between. CDR1 is LNHDA and CDR2 is SQIVND in the germline V gene (reference sequence). The CDR3 sequence: CATTRRGGYNSPLHF. DNA for the CDR3: TGTGCCACCACCCGACGCGGGGGCTATAATTCACCCCTCCACTTT.

J is TRBJ1-2 and V is TRBV19, with D uncertain. V dropped 3 bases and J dropped 3 bases, with 14 bases sitting between them. The CDR3 totals 15 residues. Germline lookup yields CDR1 LNHDA and CDR2 SQIVND (reference sequence). The CDR3 spells CASSILGGFDYGYTF. CDR3 bases: TGTGCCAGTAGTATTTTAGGAGGCTTTGACTATGGCTACACCTTC.

The chain couples TRBV19 to TRBJ1-3; D uncertain. Germline CDR1 is LNHDA and CDR2 is SQIVND (reference sequence). The CDR3 contains 12 residues. Deletions cut 8 bases from V and 7 bases from J, with 12 bases between. CDR3 DNA: TGTGCCAGTGGAGTATCAAGGAACACCATATATTTT. Translation gives CASGVSRNTIYF.